This TCR beta chain is drawn from a study of Ad26.COV2.S vaccination and SARS-CoV-2 variants. Study at large: In the study, Ad26.COV2.S was injected intramuscularly once, or twice 56 days apart.

TCRdb keeps only in-frame clones here, not all; method: immunoSEQ multiplex PCR. This table holds fewer than 400,000 clones, about 82% found once. The treatment is: over 15 received Ad26.COV2.S at low or high dose, single or two shots; 5 received placebo; per-sample allocation not given. Samples analyzed were those drawn on day 63 after the first vaccine or placebo injection. Germline-derived CDR1 and CDR2 are MDHEN and SYDVKM. CDR3 length: 14 residues. V was clipped by 4 bases and J by 5 bases; unmatched bases: 2. The sequence was obtained from a person aged 18-60 years who received the Ad26.COV2.S COVID-19 vaccine or a placebo. Here the sequenced sample was peripheral blood, taken in a trial of Ad26.COV2.S vaccine versus placebo. This rearrangement joins TRBV28 to TRBJ1-6, with 7 bases fitting TRBD1. Written as DNA, the CDR3 is TGTGCCAGCAGTTCAGGACAGGATAATTCACCCCTCCACTTT. This sequence encodes CASSSGQDNSPLHF.